This paragraph reports one T cell receptor beta chain. Additional DNA sequences in this sample encode the identical CDR3. This PCR relied on a set of 60 Vbeta primers and 13 Jbeta primers. The method was immunoSEQ multiplex PCR; TCRdb's version includes in-frame clones alone and lacks a portion of them. The sample carries around 110,000 clones, 75% recorded once. The CDR3 contains 15 residues. Trimming at V came to 5 bases and at J to 3 bases, leaving 4 bases not matched to a gene. Per the germline V gene, CDR1 is SGHAT and CDR2 is FQNNGV. This specimen belongs to a study of cytomegalovirus exposure and HLA in healthy donors.

This chain joins TRBV11-2 and TRBJ2-3; TRBD1 aligns across 11 bases. Sequenced sample: PBMCs. The sequence came from a man between 40 and 49 years old in good health and CMV-seronegative. The CDR3 protein is CASSIGTGGTDTQYF. The CDR3 DNA is TGTGCCAGCAGCATCGGGACAGGGGGAACAGATACGCAGTATTTT.